The 4 T cell receptor beta chains given below trace back to one sample, sequenced in a study of cytotoxic CD8 clonotypes in ibrutinib-treated CLL. The table came from immunoSEQ multiplex PCR; TCRdb's copy has only in-frame clones and leaves some out. This sample has 25,000 to 30,000 clones, with roughly 60% found just once. The starting material was PBMCs, obtained before ibrutinib treatment. The receptors were gathered from a human donor with chronic lymphocytic leukemia.

The V gene is TRBV10-2, the J gene TRBJ2-7; the match to TRBD2 covers 11 bases. J gave up 4 bases and V 2 bases, and 4 bases lay outside the gene matches. CDR3 size: 15 residues. CDR1 and CDR2 from the germline V gene are WSHSY and SAAADI. CDR3 region: CASSEPGLAVYEQYF. Here the CDR3 DNA reads TGCGCCAGCAGTGAGCCGGGACTAGCGGTTTACGAGCAGTACTTC.

The gene calls are TRBV4-2 and TRBJ2-2; D gene ambiguous. The CDR3 has 13 residues. V was shortened by 1 base and J by 5 bases, with 5 bases between the two germline ends. Germline loops: CDR1 LGHNA, CDR2 YNFKEQ. The CDR3 DNA follows: TGTGCCAGCAGCCAAGGGTCAACCGGGGAGCTGTTTTTT. Its translation is CASSQGSTGELFF.

As regards this clone: A read error is likely here: a far larger clone is one base away. In the same sample, other DNA sequences code for this CDR3. The chain combines TRBV4-1 with TRBJ2-7; D remains ambiguous. The germline V gene has CDR1 MGHRA and CDR2 YSYEKL. The V gene lost 3 bases and the J gene lost 4 bases, with 16 bases spanning the gap. The CDR3 has 15 residues. The CDR3 sequence is CASSQSNSEKYEQYF. The DNA of the CDR3 is TGCGCCAGCAGCCAGAGTAACAGCGAGAAGTACGAGCAGTACTTC.

V usage is TRBV10-2 and J usage is TRBJ2-4; D is unresolved. This CDR3 has 13 amino acids. Germline lookup yields CDR1 WSHSY and CDR2 SAAADI. V was clipped by 2 bases and J by 7 bases, with 9 bases between them. DNA of the CDR3: TGCGCCAGCAGTGAGGCGACCGGCAACATTCAGTACTTC. The encoded protein is CASSEATGNIQYF.